This record looks at one TCR beta chain sequence and its context. Its antigen is still unknown. These data originate in a study of shared clonotypes between healthy human individuals. Study-wide context: Every donor yielded three CD4 naive, three CD4 memory, two CD8 naive and one CD8 memory plate. Regarding the study as a whole: Lower generation probabilities were found for non-shared clonotypes than for those shared by all four donors.

CDR1 and CDR2 from the germline V gene are LNHNV and YYDKDF (reference sequence). The V and J ends lost 11 bases and 4 bases, in that order; junction bases with no gene match: 4. This CDR3 has 13 residues. Each replicate PCR on the sorted subsets used about 220 ng DNA (around 31,000 T cell genomes). Only in-frame clones appear in the TCRdb table, and some are missing; sequencing was by immunoSEQ multiplex PCR. The data show 800,000 to 950,000 clones, about 96% seen once. CD45RO negativity and positive selection for CCR7 defined naive CD8 cells, a population that excluded terminally differentiated effector memory CD45RA+ cells.

The sequenced sample consisted of naive CD8+ T cells sorted from blood. The source of this sequence is a man aged 25-45 years in good health. This rearrangement joins TRBV15 to TRBJ2-1, with 11 positions matching TRBD2. As DNA, the CDR3 is TGTGCCGCCGGGACTAGCGGTTACAATGAGCAGTTCTTC. It translates to CAAGTSGYNEQFF. Drawing the rest from reference TRBV15 and TRBJ2-1, the complete variable domain is DAMVIQNPRYQVTQFGKPVTLSCSQTLNHNVMYWYQQKSSQAPKLLFHYYDKDFNNEADTPDNFQSRRPNTSFCFLDIRSPGLGDTAMYLCAAGTSGYNEQFFGPGTRLTVL.